The 9 T cell receptor beta chains below come from one sample, sequenced in a study of T cell responses to AZD1222 COVID-19 vaccine (dated by TCRdb to 2020 to 2023). Receptor libraries were prepared by the immunoSEQ multiplex PCR assay. Held by TCRdb, this immuneACCESS table contains in-frame sequences only and omits some clones. Under half of the omission traces to an unresolved V gene where checked; the cause of the rest is unknown. This sample has 100,000 to 150,000 clones in its table, and 80% to 95% of those were observed once. The top ten constitute 1.1% of the sample. The sample's time point label, in plain terms: about 28 days (+/-7) after the second vaccine dose. The sequencing used peripheral blood, collected 28 days after the second AZD1222 dose. The receptors originated from an adult who received the AZD1222 COVID-19 vaccine.

V and J are TRBV5-1 and TRBJ2-7; perhaps TRBD2 as D (5 bases). The V end lost 5 bases, the J end lost 2 bases, and 14 bases lay between the germline ends. The germline V gene has CDR1 SGHRS and CDR2 YFSETQ. The CDR3 is made up of 14 amino acids. This CDR3 is CASRPGLGAYEQYF. In DNA, the CDR3 is TGCGCCAGCAGGCCAGGACTTGGGGCCTACGAGCAGTACTTC.

This sequence joins TRBV5-6 and TRBJ1-2; no reliable D call. Trimming left V 0 bases short and J 1 base short, with 1 base between. The CDR3 has 12 residues. Germline-derived CDR1 and CDR2 are SGHDT and YYEEEE. The CDR3 nucleotides are TGTGCCAGCAGCTTGGGTAACTATGGCTACACCTTC. Amino acid sequence: CASSLGNYGYTF.

The chain joins TRBV9 to TRBJ1-1; D is possibly TRBD1 (6 bases). The CDR3 covers 19 residues. Germline V lookup: CDR1 SGDLS, CDR2 YYNGEE. V was cut by 3 bases and J by 0 bases, with 24 bases left in between. CDR3 nucleotide sequence: TGTGCCAGCAGCGCATCCAAAAACAGGGCTACCTCCATGAACACTGAAGCTTTCTTT. As protein: CASSASKNRATSMNTEAFF.

The chain couples TRBV9 to TRBJ2-7; possibly TRBD1 for D (5 bases). CDR1 is SGDLS, CDR2 YYNGEE, per germline. The V end lost 0 bases, the J end lost 0 bases, and 7 bases lay between the germline ends. The CDR3 sequence is 14 residues long. In DNA form, the CDR3 reads TGTGCCAGCAGCGTAGAGACAGTCTCCTACGAGCAGTACTTC. Translation: CASSVETVSYEQYF.

This chain links TRBV19 with TRBJ2-2; 10 positions agree with TRBD2. Trimming took 5 bases from V and 5 from J; bases not matched to a gene: 5. Germline-derived CDR1 and CDR2 are LNHDA and SQIVND (reference sequence). The CDR3 has 15 amino acids. CDR3 in amino acids: CASSLRTSGTGELFF. The CDR3 DNA follows: TGTGCCAGTAGTCTGCGGACTAGCGGTACCGGGGAGCTGTTTTTT.

The genes are TRBV29-1 and TRBJ2-2; no firm D call. Germline loops: CDR1 SQVTM, CDR2 ANQGSEA. V was trimmed by 3 bases and J by 5 bases, leaving 10 bases between them. The CDR3 extends over 13 amino acids. CDR3 residues: CSVDRAGTGELFF. The CDR3 DNA is TGCAGCGTTGACCGGGCTGGAACCGGGGAGCTGTTTTTT.

The rearrangement links TRBV30 to TRBJ2-5; D uncertain. The V and J ends lost 0 bases and 4 bases respectively, with 9 bases between them. The CDR3 contains 13 residues. In germline, CDR1 is GTSNPN, CDR2 SVGIG (reference sequence). CDR3 coding DNA: TGTGCCTGGAGTGTACAACCAATAGAGACCCAGTACTTC. It specifies CAWSVQPIETQYF.

This clone was detected only once. Other nucleotide sequences from this sample produce the same CDR3. The CDR3 sequence is CASSVGGTGELFF. CDR3 bases: TGTGCCAGCAGCGTAGGAGGCACCGGGGAGCTGTTTTTT. This sequence joins TRBV9 and TRBJ2-2; D is ambiguous. Germline CDR1 reads SGDLS; CDR2 reads YYNGEE. V was cut by 0 bases and J by 4 bases, with 4 bases left in between. The CDR3 totals 13 residues. Full variable domain (missing parts from reference TRBV9 and TRBJ2-2): DSGVTQTPKHLITATGQRVTLRCSPRSGDLSVYWYQQSLDQGLQFLIQYYNGEERAKGNILERFSAQQFPDLHSELNLSSLELGDSALYFCASSVGGTGELFFGEGSRLTVL.

The CDR3 region has the DNA TGTGCCACCAGTGAGTCGGGCCTAAGCTCCTACGAGCAGTACTTC. Its translation: CATSESGLSSYEQYF. The chain employs TRBV24-1 and TRBJ2-7; D gene ambiguous. Deletions cut 4 bases from V and 0 bases from J, with 12 bases between. The CDR3 totals 15 residues. CDR1 and CDR2 (germline): KGHDR, SFDVKD.